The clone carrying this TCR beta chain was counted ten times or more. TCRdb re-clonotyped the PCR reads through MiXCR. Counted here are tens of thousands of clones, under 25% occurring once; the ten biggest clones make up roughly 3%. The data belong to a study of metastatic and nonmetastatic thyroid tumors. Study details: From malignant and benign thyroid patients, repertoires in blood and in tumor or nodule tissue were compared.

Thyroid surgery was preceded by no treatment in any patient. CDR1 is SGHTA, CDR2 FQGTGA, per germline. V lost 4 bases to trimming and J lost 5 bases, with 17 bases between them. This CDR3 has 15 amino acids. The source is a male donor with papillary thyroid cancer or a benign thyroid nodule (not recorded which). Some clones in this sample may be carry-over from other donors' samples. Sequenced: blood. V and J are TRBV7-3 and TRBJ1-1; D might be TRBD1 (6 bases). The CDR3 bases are TGTGCCAGCAGCTCCCTAGGGCCGGGACAAACTGAAGCTTTCTTT. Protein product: CASSSLGPGQTEAFF.